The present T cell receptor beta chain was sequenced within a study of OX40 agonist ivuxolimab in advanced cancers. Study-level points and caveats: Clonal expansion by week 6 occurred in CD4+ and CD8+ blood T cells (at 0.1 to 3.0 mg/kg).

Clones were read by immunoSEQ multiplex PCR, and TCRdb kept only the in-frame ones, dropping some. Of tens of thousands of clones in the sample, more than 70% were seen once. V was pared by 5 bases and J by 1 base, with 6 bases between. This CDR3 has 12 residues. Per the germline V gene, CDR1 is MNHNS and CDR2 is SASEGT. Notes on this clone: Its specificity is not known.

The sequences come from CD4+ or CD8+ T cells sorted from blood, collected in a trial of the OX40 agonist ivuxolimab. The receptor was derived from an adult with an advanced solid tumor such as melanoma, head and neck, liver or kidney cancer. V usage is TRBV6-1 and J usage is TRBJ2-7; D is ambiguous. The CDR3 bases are TGTGCCAGCAGTTGGAAATCCTACGAGCAGTACTTC. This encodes CASSWKSYEQYF.